This T cell receptor beta chain was obtained from a study of blood T cell repertoires in COVID-19. Turning to the study itself: There were acute and convalescent COVID-19 samples, and they came from the United States, Italy and Spain.

As originally analysed: Amplifying reference gene primers gave estimates of nucleated cell counts. Measured with immunoSEQ multiplex PCR; TCRdb has only the in-frame clones, and not every one. V, J and clone size are taken as reported in that table, and D and trimming were inferred from the DNA itself. Of about 30,000 clones listed, roughly 90% were seen once; the top ten hold roughly 7.9%. The CDR3 contains 14 residues. Germline V CDR1 and CDR2: SGHDT, YYEEEE. V was clipped by 1 base and J by 0 bases, with 4 bases between them. The source is a man aged 70-80 years with active or convalescent COVID-19. The rearrangement joins TRBV5-6 to TRBJ2-2, with no clear D. What was sequenced was peripheral blood. The CDR3 DNA reads as TGTGCCAGCAGCTTGTACTCGAACACCGGGGAGCTGTTTTTT. The encoded protein is CASSLYSNTGELFF.